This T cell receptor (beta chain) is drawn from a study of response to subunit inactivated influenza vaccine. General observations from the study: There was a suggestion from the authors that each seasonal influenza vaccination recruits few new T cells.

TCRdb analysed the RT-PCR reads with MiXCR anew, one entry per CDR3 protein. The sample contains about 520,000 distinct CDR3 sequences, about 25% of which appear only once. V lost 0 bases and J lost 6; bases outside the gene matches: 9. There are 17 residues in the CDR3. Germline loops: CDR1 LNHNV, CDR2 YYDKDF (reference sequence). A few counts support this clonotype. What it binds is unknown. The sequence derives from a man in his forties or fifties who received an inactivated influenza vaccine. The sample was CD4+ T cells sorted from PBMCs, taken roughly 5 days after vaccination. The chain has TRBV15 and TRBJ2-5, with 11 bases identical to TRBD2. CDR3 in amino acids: CATSRDSTSGRGKTQYF. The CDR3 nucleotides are TGTGCCACCAGCAGAGACAGTACTAGCGGGAGAGGGAAGACCCAGTACTTC.